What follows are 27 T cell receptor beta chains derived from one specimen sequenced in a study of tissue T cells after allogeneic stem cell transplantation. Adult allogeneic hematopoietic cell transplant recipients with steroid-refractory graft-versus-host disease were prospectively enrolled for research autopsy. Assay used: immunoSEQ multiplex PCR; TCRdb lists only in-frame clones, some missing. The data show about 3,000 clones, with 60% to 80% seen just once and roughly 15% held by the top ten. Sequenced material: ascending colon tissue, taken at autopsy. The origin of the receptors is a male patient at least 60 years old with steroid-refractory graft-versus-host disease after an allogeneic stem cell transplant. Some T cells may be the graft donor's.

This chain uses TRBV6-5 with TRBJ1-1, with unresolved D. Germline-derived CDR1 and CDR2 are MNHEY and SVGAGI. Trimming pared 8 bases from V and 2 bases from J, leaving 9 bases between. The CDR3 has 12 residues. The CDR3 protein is CASHRGNTEAFF. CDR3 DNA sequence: TGTGCCAGCCATCGGGGTAACACTGAAGCTTTCTTT.

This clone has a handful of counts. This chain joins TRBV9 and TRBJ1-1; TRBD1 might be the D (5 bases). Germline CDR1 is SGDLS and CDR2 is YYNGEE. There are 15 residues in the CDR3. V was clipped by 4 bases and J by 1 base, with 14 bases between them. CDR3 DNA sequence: TGTGCCAGCAGCCCGAGGGGCTCAGCGAACACTGAAGCTTTCTTT. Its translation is CASSPRGSANTEAFF.

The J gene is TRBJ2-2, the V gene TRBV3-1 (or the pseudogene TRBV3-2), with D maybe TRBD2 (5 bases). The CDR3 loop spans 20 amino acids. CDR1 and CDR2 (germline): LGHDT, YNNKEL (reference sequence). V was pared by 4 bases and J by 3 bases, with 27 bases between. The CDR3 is CASSRHAGRGTPCDTGELFF. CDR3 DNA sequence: TGTGCCAGCAGCCGGCACGCCGGTCGGGGTACCCCCTGTGACACCGGGGAGCTGTTTTTT.

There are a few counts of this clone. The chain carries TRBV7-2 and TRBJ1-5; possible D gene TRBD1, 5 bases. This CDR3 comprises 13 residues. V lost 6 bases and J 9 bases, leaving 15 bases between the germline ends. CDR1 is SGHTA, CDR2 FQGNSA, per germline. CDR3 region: CASSSSTVTPQHF. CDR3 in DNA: TGTGCCAGCAGTTCCTCGACAGTGACGCCCCAGCATTTT.

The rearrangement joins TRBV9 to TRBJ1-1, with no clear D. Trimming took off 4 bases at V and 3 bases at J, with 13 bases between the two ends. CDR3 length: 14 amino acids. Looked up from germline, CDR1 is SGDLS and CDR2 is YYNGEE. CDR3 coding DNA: TGTGCCAGCAGCAGAGGTGTGCTGGACACTGAAGCTTTCTTT. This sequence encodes CASSRGVLDTEAFF.

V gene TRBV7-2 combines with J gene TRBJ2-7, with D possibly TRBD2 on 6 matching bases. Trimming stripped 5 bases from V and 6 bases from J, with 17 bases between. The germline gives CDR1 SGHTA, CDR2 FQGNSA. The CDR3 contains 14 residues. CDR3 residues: CASSPPGLSLEQYF. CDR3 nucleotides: TGTGCCAGCAGCCCCCCGGGACTCTCACTCGAGCAGTACTTC.

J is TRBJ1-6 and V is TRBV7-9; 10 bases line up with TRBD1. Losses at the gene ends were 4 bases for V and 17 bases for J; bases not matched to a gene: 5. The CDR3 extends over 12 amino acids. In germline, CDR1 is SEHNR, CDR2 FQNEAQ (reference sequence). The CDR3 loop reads CASSSDRGRIHF. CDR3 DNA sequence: TGTGCCAGCAGCTCTGACAGGGGGCGAATCCACTTT.

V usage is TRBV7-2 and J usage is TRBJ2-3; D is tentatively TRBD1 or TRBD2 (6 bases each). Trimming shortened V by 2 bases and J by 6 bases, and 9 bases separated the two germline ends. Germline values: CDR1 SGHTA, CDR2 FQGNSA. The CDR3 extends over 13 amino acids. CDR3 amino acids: CASSLRGGDTQYF. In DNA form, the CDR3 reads TGTGCCAGCAGCTTAAGAGGGGGGGATACGCAGTATTTT.

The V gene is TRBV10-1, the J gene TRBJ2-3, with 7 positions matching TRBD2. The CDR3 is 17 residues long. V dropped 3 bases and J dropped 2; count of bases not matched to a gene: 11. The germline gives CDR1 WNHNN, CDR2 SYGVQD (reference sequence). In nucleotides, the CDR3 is TGCGCCAGCAGTGAAGCTAGCGGCTACTATAACACAGATACGCAGTATTTT. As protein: CASSEASGYYNTDTQYF.

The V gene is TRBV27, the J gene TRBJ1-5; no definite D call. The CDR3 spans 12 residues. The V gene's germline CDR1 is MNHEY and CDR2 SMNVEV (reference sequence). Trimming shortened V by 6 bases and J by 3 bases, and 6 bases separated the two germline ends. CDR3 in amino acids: CASSRLNQPQHF. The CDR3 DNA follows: TGTGCCAGCAGCAGACTCAATCAGCCCCAGCATTTT.

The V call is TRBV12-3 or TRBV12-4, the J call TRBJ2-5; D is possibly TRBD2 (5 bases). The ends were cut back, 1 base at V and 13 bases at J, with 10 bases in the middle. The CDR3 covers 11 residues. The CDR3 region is CASSLGLAPYF. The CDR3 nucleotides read TGTGCCAGCAGTTTAGGTCTAGCTCCGTACTTC.

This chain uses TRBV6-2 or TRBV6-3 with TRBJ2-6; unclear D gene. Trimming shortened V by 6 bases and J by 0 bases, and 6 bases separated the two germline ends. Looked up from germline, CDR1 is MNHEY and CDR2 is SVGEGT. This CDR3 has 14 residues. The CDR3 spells CASSGASGANVLTF. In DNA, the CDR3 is TGTGCCAGCAGCGGAGCCTCTGGGGCCAACGTCCTGACTTTC.

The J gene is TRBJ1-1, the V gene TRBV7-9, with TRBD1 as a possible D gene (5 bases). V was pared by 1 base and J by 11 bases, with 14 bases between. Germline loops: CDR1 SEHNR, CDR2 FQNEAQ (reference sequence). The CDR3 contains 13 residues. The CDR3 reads CASSLGQPLRAFF. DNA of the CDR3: TGTGCCAGCAGCTTAGGACAGCCCCTGCGTGCTTTCTTT.

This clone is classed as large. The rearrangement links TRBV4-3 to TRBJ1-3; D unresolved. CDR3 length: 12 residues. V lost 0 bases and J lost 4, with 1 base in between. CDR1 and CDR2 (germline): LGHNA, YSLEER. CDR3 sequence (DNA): TGCGCCAGCAGCCAAGAGGGAAACACCATATATTTT. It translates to CASSQEGNTIYF.

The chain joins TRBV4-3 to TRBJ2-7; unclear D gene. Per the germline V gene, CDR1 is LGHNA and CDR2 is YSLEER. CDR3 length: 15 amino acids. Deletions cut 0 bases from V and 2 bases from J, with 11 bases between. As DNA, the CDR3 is TGCGCCAGCAGCCAAGAGAGGCACGCCGCCTACGAGCAGTACTTC. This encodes CASSQERHAAYEQYF.

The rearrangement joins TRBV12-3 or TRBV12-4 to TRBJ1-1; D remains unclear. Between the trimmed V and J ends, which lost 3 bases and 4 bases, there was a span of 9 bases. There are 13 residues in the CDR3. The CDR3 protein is CASSFALGTEAFF. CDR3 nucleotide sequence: TGTGCCAGCAGTTTTGCCTTGGGCACTGAAGCTTTCTTT.

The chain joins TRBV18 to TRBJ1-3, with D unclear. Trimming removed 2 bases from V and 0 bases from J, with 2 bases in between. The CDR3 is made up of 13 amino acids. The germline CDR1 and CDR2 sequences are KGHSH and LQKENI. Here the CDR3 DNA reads TGTGCCAGCTCACCAGTCTCTGGAAACACCATATATTTT. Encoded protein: CASSPVSGNTIYF.

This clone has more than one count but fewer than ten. The DNA for the CDR3 is TGTGCCAGCAGTTCGATAATGAACACTGAAGCTTTCTTT. Translated, it gives CASSSIMNTEAFF. The chain couples TRBV12-3 or TRBV12-4 to TRBJ1-1; no clear D. Deletions cut 4 bases from V and 0 bases from J, with 6 bases between. The CDR3 length is 13 residues.

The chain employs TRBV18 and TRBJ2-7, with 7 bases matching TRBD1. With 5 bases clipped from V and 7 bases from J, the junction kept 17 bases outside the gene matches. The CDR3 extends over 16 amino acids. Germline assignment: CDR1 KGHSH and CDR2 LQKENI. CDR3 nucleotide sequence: TGTGCCAGCTCAGCGGGTGGAGGACAGGCCCTCGGTGAGCAGTACTTC. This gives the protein CASSAGGGQALGEQYF.

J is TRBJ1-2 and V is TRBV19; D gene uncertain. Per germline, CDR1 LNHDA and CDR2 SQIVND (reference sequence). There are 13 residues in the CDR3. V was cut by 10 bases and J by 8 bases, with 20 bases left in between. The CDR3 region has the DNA TGTGCCACCCGAGGATTCATCTTGGAGGGCTACACCTTC. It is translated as CATRGFILEGYTF.

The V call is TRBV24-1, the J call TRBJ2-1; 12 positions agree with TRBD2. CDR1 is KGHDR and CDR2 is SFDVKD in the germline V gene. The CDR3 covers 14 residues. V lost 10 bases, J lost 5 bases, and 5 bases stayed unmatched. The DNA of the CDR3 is TGTGCCACGAGGACTAGCGGGGCTGACAATGAGCAGTTCTTC. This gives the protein CATRTSGADNEQFF.

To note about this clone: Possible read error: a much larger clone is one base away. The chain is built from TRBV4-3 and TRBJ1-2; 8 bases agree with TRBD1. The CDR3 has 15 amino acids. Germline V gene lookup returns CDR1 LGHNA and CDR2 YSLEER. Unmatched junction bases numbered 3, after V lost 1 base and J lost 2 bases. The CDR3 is CASSQGRQGNYGYTF. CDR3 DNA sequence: TGCGCCAGCAGCCAAGGTCGACAGGGGAACTATGGCTACACCTTC.

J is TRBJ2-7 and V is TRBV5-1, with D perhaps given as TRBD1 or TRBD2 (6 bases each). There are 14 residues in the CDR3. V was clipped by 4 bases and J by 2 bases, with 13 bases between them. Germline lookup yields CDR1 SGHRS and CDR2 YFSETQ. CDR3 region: CASSPPGAAYEQYF. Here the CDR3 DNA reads TGCGCCAGCAGCCCCCCGGGGGCGGCCTACGAGCAGTACTTC.

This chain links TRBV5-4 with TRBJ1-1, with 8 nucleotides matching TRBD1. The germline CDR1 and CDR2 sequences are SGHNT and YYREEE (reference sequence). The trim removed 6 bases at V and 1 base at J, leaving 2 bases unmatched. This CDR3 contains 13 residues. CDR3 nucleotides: TGTGCCAGCAATGGACAGGGGAACACTGAAGCTTTCTTT. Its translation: CASNGQGNTEAFF.

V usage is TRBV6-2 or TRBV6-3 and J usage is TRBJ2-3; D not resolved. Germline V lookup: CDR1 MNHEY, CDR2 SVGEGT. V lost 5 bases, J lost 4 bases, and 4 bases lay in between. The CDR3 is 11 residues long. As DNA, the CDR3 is TGTGCCAGCAGTCGGGCAGATACGCAGTATTTT. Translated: CASSRADTQYF.

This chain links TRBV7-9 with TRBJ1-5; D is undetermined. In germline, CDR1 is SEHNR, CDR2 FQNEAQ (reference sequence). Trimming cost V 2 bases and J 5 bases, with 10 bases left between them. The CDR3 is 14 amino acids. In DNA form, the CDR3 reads TGTGCCAGCAGCTTACCCAATCAAGATCAGCCCCAGCATTTT. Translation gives CASSLPNQDQPQHF.

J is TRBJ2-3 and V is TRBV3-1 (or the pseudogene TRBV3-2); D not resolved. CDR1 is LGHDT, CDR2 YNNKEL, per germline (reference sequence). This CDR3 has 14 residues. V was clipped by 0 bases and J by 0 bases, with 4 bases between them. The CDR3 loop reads CASSQDTSTDTQYF. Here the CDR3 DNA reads TGTGCCAGCAGCCAAGATACTAGCACAGATACGCAGTATTTT.